In its sample, the clone carrying this T cell receptor (beta chain) was seen many times. Its antigen is still unknown. TCRdb used MiXCR to reprocess the 5' RACE reads, holding one entry per CDR3 protein. The sample contains around 30,000 distinct CDR3 sequences, roughly a sixth of which appear only once. This entry belongs to a study of neurological immune-mediated disorders. General study findings and limits: Patients with HTLV-1-associated myelopathy had the highest level of TCR clonal expansion, whereas patients with multiple sclerosis had the lowest level, falling beneath the level found in healthy controls.

Time point described: technical triplicate 3. Sorted libraries used about 1 million CD4+ or CD8+ T cells. This receptor was taken from a female donor with HTLV-1-associated myelopathy (HAM/TSP). Sequenced material: CD4+ T cells from blood.

Here the CDR3 reads CATRPHTEETQYF. CDR3 nucleotides: TGTGCCACCAGACCACATACGGAGGAGACCCAGTACTTC. The chain joins TRBV24-1 to TRBJ2-5; no firm D call. The CDR3 is 13 amino acids. The V gene's germline CDR1 is KGHDR and CDR2 SFDVKD. Trimming left V 7 bases short and J 5 bases short, with 13 bases between.